The 9 T cell receptor beta chains in this list originate from one sample, sequenced in a study of blood T cells in healthy people across ages. Together with a sample-barcoded 5' primer, a J-beta primer mix was included in a second PCR lasting about 7 to 11 cycles. TCRdb called the 5' RACE reads again in MiXCR, with one record for every CDR3 protein. The sample has hundreds of thousands of distinct CDR3 sequences; more than 20% are singletons. These data were likewise used in another study, on T cells of mothers and their children.

Sequencing was carried out using blood. All receptors derive from a boy between 10 and 17 years old in good health.

The chain employs TRBV20-1 and TRBJ2-3, with a possible D match to TRBD2 (5 bases). Germline CDR1 is DFQATT and CDR2 is SNEGSKA (reference sequence). The CDR3 loop spans 15 amino acids. V shed 1 base and J shed 2 bases, with 13 bases lying between them. CDR3 sequence (DNA): TGCAGTGCTAGAGGGGGAGCGGCCAACACAGATACGCAGTATTTT. Amino acids: CSARGGAANTDTQYF.

The CDR3 spells CASSPGRAKNIQYF. DNA of the CDR3: TGTGCCAGCAGCCCCGGGCGAGCCAAAAACATTCAGTACTTC. The J gene is TRBJ2-4, the V gene TRBV5-6; D is undetermined. The germline V gene encodes CDR1 SGHDT and CDR2 YYEEEE. The germline V and J ends were trimmed by 4 bases and 0 bases, with 8 bases remaining between them. CDR3 length: 14 amino acids.

The rearrangement links TRBV19 to TRBJ1-2, with unresolved D. V shed 9 bases and J shed 7 bases, with 12 bases lying between them. CDR1 and CDR2 (germline): LNHDA, SQIVND (reference sequence). This CDR3 has 11 residues. CDR3 bases: TGTGCCAGCCACTTCTTGGGTGGCTACACCTTC. Protein: CASHFLGGYTF.

The chain has TRBV20-1 and TRBJ2-1; 13 nucleotides agree with TRBD2. The J segment lost 6 bases and the V segment lost 1 base, leaving 21 bases of the junction unmatched. CDR1 and CDR2 from the germline V gene are DFQATT and SNEGSKA (reference sequence). The CDR3 contains 21 residues. The CDR3 region is CSARAAGTSGIWNPRLNEQFF. CDR3 coding DNA: TGCAGTGCTAGAGCCGCGGGGACTAGCGGGATTTGGAACCCTCGTCTCAATGAGCAGTTCTTC.

This clonotype was recorded a few times. The chain combines TRBV20-1 with TRBJ2-5, with TRBD2 matching over 8 bases. Germline V gene data show CDR1 as DFQATT and CDR2 as SNEGSKA (reference sequence). V trimming: 5 bases; J trimming: 3 bases; junction bases outside the gene matches: 5. This CDR3 has 13 residues. DNA of the CDR3: TGCAGTGCTGACGGGGGGGCTAAAGAGACCCAGTACTTC. Encoded protein: CSADGGAKETQYF.

This clonotype was seen only a few times. The J gene is TRBJ2-2, the V gene TRBV9; the match to TRBD2 covers 10 bases. V trimming: 5 bases; J trimming: 4 bases; junction bases outside the gene matches: 2. Germline loops: CDR1 SGDLS, CDR2 YYNGEE. This CDR3 is built from 14 residues. The DNA for the CDR3 is TGTGCCAGCAGTAGCGGGGGGCTCACCGGGGAGCTGTTTTTT. It specifies CASSSGGLTGELFF.

The V gene is TRBV20-1, the J gene TRBJ2-5; D gene unclear. This CDR3 is 15 amino acids long. V was clipped by 0 bases and J by 3 bases, with 14 bases between them. Germline-derived CDR1 and CDR2 are DFQATT and SNEGSKA (reference sequence). The DNA of the CDR3 is TGCAGTGCTAGAGATGGCGCGAGTAAGAAAGAGACCCAGTACTTC. Translated: CSARDGASKKETQYF.

This clonotype was counted between two and nine times. This chain uses TRBV9 with TRBJ2-3; D is ambiguous. The ends were cut back, 3 bases at V and 2 bases at J, with 4 bases in the middle. Germline CDR1 and CDR2: SGDLS and YYNGEE. The CDR3 has 12 amino acids. CDR3 sequence (DNA): TGTGCCAGCAGCGCAACCACAGATACGCAGTATTTT. This codes for CASSATTDTQYF.

This clonotype was detected a few times. This chain uses TRBV7-6 with TRBJ2-5; unclear D gene. V lost 1 base and J 1 base, leaving 10 bases between the germline ends. Germline V gene sequence: CDR1 SGHVS, CDR2 FNYEAQ. This CDR3 is 15 amino acids long. In DNA form, the CDR3 reads TGTGCCAGCAGCTTAGGCGGCATGGTCCAAGAGACCCAGTACTTC. Translation gives CASSLGGMVQETQYF.